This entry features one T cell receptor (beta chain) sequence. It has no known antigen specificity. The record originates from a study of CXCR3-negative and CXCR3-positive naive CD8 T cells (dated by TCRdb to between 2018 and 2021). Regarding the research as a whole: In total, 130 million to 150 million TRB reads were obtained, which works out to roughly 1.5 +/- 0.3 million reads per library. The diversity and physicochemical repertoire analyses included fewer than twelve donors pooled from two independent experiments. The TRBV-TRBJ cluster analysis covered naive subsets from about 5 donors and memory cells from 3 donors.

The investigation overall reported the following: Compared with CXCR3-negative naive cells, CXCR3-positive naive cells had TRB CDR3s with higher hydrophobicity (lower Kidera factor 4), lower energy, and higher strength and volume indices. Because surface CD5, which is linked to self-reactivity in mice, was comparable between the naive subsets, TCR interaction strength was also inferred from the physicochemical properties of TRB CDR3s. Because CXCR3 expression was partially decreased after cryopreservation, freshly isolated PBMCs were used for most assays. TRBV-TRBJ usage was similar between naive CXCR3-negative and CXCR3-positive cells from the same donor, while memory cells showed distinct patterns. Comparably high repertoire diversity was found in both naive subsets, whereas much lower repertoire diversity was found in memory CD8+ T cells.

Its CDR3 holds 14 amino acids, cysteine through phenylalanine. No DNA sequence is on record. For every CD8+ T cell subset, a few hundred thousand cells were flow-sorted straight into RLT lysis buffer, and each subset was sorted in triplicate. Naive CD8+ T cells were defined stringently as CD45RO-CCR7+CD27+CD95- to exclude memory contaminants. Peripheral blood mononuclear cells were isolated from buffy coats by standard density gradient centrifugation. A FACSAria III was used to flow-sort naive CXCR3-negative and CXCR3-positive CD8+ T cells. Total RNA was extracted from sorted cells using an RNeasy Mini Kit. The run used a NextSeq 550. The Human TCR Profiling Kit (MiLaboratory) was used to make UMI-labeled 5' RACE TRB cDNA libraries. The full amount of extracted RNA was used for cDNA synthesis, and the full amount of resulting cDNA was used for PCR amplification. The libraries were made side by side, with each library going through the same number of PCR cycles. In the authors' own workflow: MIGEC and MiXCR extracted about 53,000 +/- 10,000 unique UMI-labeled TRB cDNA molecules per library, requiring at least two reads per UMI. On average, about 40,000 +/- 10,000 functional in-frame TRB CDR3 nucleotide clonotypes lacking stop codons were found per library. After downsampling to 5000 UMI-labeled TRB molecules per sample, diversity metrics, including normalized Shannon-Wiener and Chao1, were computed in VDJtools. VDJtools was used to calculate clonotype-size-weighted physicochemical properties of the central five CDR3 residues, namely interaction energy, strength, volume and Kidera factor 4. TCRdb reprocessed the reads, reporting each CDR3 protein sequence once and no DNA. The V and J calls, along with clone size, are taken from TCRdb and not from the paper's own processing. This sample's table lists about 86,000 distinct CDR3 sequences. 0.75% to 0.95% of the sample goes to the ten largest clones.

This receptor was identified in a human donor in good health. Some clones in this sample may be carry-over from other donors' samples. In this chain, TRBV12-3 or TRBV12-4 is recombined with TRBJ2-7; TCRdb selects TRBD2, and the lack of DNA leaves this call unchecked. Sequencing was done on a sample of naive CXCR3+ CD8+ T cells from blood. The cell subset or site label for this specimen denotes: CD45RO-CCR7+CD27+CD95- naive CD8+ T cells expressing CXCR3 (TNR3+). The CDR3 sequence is CASGLAQSSYEQYF.